A selection of T cell receptor beta chains follows, all from one sample in a study of Ad26.COV2.S vaccination and SARS-CoV-2 variants. Sequencing was performed with immunoSEQ multiplex PCR; in TCRdb, only in-frame clones are kept and a portion is missing. The table lists 510,000 or so clones, around 88% of them singletons. The source material was peripheral blood, sampled in a trial of Ad26.COV2.S vaccine versus placebo. All receptors derive from a person aged 18 to 65 who received the Ad26.COV2.S COVID-19 vaccine or a placebo. The conserved cysteine and the conserved F or W are not part of the CDR3 here.

V gene: TRBV5-5; CDR3 protein: ASSLTGGQPQH
V gene: TRBV6-5; CDR3 protein: ASSMGTVNTEAF
V gene: TRBV30; CDR3 protein: ACRTEYEQY
V gene: TRBV28; CDR3 protein: ASSLSSPTNRVGGNNEQF
V gene: TRBV2; CDR3 protein: ASSVSGARVNEQF
V gene: TRBV7-2; CDR3 protein: ASTPQGGARDTQY
V gene: TRBV5-1; CDR3 protein: ASSFFNRGEAEAF
V gene: TRBV29-1; CDR3 protein: SVEVGNTIY
V gene: TRBV5-1; CDR3 protein: ASRTGQAYNEQF
V gene: TRBV6-5; CDR3 protein: ASSYRGGHSTGELF
V gene: TRBV9; CDR3 protein: ASSVGAAFNSNEQF
V gene: TRBV5-1; CDR3 protein: ASSLGPSGLNYEQY
V gene: TRBV12-3/TRBV12-4; CDR3 protein: ASRLSVGEQF
V gene: TRBV3-1/TRBV3-2; CDR3 protein: ASSPVDAYEQY
V gene: TRBV7-2; CDR3 protein: ASTLSGRGVDEQY
V gene: TRBV19; CDR3 protein: ASSTTSAGTDTQY
V gene: TRBV28; CDR3 protein: ASTRRVRTEAF
V gene: TRBV5-6; CDR3 protein: ASSLDSINNEQF
V gene: TRBV18; CDR3 protein: ASSPSNLPSTEAF
V gene: TRBV5-1; CDR3 protein: ASSLSLGGEQF
V gene: TRBV6-5; CDR3 protein: ASTNNGGANSPLH
V gene: TRBV28; CDR3 protein: ASRLVSQGGLNTEAF
V gene: TRBV28; CDR3 protein: ASSPGVQANYGYT
V gene: TRBV10-2; CDR3 protein: ASSEGGTKNIQY
V gene: TRBV7-9; CDR3 protein: ASSKGTSGGPSYEQY
V gene: TRBV3-1/TRBV3-2; CDR3 protein: ASSQAGTGNTEAF
V gene: TRBV30; CDR3 protein: AWSDTIIDIQY
V gene: TRBV6-5; CDR3 protein: ASSNRQGSNSPLH
V gene: TRBV20-1; CDR3 protein: SAIEGTDTQY
V gene: TRBV7-8; CDR3 protein: ASSSNPVGSGRTETQY
V gene: TRBV30; CDR3 protein: AYRGGGDTEAF
V gene: TRBV4-3; CDR3 protein: ASSQDMGYEQY
V gene: TRBV7-9; CDR3 protein: ASSFETGRTEAF
V gene: TRBV19; CDR3 protein: ASRGQAEAF
V gene: TRBV7-8; CDR3 protein: ASSLAETQY
V gene: TRBV3-1/TRBV3-2; CDR3 protein: ASSPRGWYQETQY
V gene: TRBV27; CDR3 protein: ASRTGARTGELF
V gene: TRBV11-2; CDR3 protein: ASSLQGSPSNEQF
V gene: TRBV6-2/TRBV6-3; CDR3 protein: ASSSPPGQGYTGELF
V gene: TRBV30; CDR3 protein: AGCRDSNSPLH
V gene: TRBV4-1; CDR3 protein: ASSQVALGEPQH
V gene: TRBV27; CDR3 protein: ASSFESTPLYNEQF